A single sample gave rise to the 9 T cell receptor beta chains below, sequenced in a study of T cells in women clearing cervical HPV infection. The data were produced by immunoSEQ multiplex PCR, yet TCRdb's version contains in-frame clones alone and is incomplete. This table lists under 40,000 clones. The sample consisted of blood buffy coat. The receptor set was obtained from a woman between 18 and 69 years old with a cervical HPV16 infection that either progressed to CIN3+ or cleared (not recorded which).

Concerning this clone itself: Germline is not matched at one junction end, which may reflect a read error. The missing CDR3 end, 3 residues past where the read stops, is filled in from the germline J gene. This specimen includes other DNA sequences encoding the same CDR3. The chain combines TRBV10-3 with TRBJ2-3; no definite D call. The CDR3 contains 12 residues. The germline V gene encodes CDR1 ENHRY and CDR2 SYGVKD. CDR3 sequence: CAINNYTDTQYF. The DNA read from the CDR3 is TGTGCTATCAATAACTATACAGATACG.

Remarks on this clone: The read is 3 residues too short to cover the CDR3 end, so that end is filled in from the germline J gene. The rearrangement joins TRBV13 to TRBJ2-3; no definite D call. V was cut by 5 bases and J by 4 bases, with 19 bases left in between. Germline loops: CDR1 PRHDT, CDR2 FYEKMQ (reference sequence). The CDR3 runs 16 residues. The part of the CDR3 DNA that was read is TGTGCCAGCAGCCCCATATTGATGGTGCGCCCAGATACG. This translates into CASSPILMVRPDT. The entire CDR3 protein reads CASSPILMVRPDTQYF. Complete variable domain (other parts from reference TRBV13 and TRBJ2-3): AAGVIQSPRHLIKEKRETATLKCYPIPRHDTVYWYQQGPGQDPQFLISFYEKMQSDKGSIPDRFSAQQFSDYHSELNMSSLELGDSALYFCASSPILMVRPDTQYFGPGTRLTVL.

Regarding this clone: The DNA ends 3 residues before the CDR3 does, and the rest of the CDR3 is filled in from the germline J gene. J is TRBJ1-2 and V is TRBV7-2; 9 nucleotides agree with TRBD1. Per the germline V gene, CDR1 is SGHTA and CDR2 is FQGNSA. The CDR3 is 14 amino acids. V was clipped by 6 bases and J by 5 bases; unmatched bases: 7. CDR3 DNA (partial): TGTGCCAGCAGTGATACAGGGGGCTTATATGGC. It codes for CASSDTGGLYG. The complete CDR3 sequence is CASSDTGGLYGYTF.

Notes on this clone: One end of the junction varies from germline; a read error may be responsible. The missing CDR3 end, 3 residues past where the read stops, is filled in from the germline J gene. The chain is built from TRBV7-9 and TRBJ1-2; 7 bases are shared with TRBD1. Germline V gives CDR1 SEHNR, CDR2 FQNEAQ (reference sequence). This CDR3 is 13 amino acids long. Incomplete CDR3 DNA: TGTTCCAGCAGCTCCGGGACAGCCTACGAC. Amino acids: CSSSSGTAYD. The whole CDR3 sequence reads CSSSSGTAYDYTF.

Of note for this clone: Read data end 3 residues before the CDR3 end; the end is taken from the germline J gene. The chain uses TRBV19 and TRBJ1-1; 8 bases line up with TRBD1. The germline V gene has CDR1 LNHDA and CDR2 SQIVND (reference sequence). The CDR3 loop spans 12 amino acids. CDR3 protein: CASSRQGAEAFF. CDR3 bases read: TGTGCCAGTAGTAGGCAGGGGGCGGAA.

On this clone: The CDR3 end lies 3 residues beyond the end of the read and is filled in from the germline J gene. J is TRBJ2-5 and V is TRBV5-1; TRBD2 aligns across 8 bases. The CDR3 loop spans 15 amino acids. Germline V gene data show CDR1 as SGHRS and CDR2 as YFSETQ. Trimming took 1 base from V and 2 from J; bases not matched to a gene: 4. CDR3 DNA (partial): TGCGCCAGCAGCTTGATAGCGGGGACACAAGAGACC. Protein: CASSLIAGTQET. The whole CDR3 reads CASSLIAGTQETQYF.

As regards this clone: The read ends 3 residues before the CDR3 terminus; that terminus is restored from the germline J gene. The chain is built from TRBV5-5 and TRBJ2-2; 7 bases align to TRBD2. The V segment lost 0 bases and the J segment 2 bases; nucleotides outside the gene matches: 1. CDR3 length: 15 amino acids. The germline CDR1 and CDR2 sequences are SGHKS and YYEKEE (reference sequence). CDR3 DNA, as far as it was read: TGTGCCAGCAGCTTGGGCGGGAGTAACACCGGGGAG. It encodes CASSLGGSNTGE. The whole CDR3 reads CASSLGGSNTGELFF.

The part of the CDR3 DNA that was read is TGTGCCAGCAGCTTAAATCGGGGGTCCGAG. Its protein product is CASSLNRGSE. The CDR3 reads in full as CASSLNRGSEQYF. The rearrangement uses TRBV5-5 and TRBJ2-7; the D gene is possibly TRBD2 (6 bases). The read finishes 3 residues shy of the CDR3 end, and the germline J gene is used to complete it. Per the germline V gene, CDR1 is SGHKS and CDR2 is YYEKEE (reference sequence). The CDR3 loop spans 13 amino acids. V dropped 2 bases and J dropped 6 bases, with 12 bases sitting between them.

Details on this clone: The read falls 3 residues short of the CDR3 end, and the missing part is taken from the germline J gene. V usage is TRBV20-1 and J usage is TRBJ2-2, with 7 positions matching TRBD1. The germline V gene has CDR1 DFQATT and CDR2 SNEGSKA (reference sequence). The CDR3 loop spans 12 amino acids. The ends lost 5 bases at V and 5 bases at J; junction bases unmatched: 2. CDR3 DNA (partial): TGCAGTGCTTTACAGGGGACCGGGGAG. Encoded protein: CSALQGTGE. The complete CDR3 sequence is CSALQGTGELFF.